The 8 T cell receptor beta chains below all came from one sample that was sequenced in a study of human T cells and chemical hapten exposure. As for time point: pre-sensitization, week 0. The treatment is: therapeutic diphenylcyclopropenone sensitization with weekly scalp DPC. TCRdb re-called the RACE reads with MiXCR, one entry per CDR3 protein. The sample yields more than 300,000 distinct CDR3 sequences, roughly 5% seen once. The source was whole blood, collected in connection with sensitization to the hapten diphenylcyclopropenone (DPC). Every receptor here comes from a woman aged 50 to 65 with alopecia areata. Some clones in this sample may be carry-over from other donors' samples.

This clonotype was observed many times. Written as DNA, the CDR3 is TGCGCCAGCAGCTTTTCAGGGGCCACTGAAGCTTTCTTT. Its protein is CASSFSGATEAFF. The chain uses TRBV4-3 and TRBJ1-1; a weak D match, TRBD1 (6 bases). Per the germline V gene, CDR1 is LGHNA and CDR2 is YSLEER. The CDR3 has 13 amino acids. Trimming removed 5 bases at V and 4 bases at J, with 11 bases between.

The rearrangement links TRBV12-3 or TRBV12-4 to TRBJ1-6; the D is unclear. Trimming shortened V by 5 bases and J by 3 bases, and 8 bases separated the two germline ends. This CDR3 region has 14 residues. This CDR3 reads CASSAGVYNSPLHF. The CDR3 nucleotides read TGTGCCAGCAGTGCCGGTGTCTATAATTCACCCCTCCACTTT.

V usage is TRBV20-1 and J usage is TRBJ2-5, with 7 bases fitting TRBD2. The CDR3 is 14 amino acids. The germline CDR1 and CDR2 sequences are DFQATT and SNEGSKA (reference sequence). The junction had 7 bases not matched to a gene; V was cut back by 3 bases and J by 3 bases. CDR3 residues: CSARDYLAEETQYF. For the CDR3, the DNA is TGCAGTGCTAGGGATTATCTAGCGGAAGAGACCCAGTACTTC.

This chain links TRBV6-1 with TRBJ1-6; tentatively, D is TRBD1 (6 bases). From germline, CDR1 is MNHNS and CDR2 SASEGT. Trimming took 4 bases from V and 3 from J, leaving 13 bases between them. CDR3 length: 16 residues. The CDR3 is CASSARTDLYNSPLHF. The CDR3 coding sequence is TGTGCCAGCAGTGCTAGGACAGATCTCTATAATTCACCCCTCCACTTT.

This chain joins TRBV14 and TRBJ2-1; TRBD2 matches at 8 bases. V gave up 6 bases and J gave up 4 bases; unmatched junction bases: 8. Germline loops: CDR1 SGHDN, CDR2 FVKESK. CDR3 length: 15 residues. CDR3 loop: CASRVAGTGYNEQFF. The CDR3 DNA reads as TGTGCCAGCAGAGTAGCGGGGACCGGATACAATGAGCAGTTCTTC.

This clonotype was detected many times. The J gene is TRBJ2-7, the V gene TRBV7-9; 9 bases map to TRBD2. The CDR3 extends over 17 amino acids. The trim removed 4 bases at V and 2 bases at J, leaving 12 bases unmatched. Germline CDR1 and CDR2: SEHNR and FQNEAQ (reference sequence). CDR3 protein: CASSSYSSGGPAYEQYF. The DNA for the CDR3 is TGTGCCAGCAGCTCCTACTCGAGCGGGGGGCCCGCCTACGAGCAGTACTTC.

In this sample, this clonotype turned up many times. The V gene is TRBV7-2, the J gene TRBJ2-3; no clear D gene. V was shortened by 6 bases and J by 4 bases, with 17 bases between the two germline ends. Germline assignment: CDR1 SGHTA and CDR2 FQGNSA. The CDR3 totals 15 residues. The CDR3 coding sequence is TGTGCCAGCAGTCCAGAGTGGCTAGAGGCAGATACGCAGTATTTT. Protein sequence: CASSPEWLEADTQYF.

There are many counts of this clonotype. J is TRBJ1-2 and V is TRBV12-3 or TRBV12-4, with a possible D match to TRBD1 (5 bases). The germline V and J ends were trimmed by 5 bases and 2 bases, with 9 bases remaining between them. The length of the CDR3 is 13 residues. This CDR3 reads CASSQTANYGYTF. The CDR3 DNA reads TGTGCCAGCAGTCAGACAGCCAACTATGGCTACACCTTC.